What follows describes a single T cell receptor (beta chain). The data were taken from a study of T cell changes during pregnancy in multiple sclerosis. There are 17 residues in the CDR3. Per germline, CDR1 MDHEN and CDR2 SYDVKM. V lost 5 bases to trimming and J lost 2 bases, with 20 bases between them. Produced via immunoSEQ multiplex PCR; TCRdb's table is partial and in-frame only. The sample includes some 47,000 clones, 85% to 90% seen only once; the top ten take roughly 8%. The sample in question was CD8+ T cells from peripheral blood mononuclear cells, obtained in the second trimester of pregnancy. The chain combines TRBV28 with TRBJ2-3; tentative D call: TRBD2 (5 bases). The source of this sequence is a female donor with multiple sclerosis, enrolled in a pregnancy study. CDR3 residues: CASSSVSLVVHTDTQYF. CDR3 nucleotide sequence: TGTGCCAGCAGTAGTGTATCACTAGTCGTGCACACAGATACGCAGTATTTT.